The 24 T cell receptor beta chains below all came from one sample that was sequenced in a study of shared clonotypes between healthy human individuals. Assay used: immunoSEQ multiplex PCR; TCRdb lists only in-frame clones, some missing. The top ten clones hold around 12% of a sample with hundreds of thousands of clones, about 80% of them seen once. Input material: PBMCs. The receptors were sampled from a middle-aged woman in good health. Some clones in this sample may be carry-over from other donors' samples.

The CDR3 sequence is CASSPTPTGAYTEAFF. The CDR3 coding sequence is TGCGCCAGCAGCCCAACCCCCACCGGGGCTTACACTGAAGCTTTCTTT. The V and J genes are TRBV5-1 and TRBJ1-1; D may be TRBD1 (5 bases). Trimming pared 4 bases from V and 3 bases from J, leaving 19 bases between. CDR3 length: 16 residues. CDR1 and CDR2 from the germline V gene are SGHRS and YFSETQ.

The chain combines TRBV7-9 with TRBJ2-3, with a possible D match to TRBD2 (7 bases). The V end lost 5 bases, the J end lost 3 bases, and 15 bases lay between the germline ends. This CDR3 comprises 15 residues. Germline CDR1 SEHNR, CDR2 FQNEAQ (reference sequence). DNA for the CDR3: TGTGCCAGCAGCCCAAAGGGGGGGCGGACAGATACGCAGTATTTT. The encoded protein is CASSPKGGRTDTQYF.

The chain employs TRBV6-1 and TRBJ1-5; no clear D. The germline gives CDR1 MNHNS, CDR2 SASEGT. This CDR3 spans 11 amino acids. V was pared by 8 bases and J by 9 bases, with 11 bases between. CDR3 sequence reads: CASSSTGPQHF. The CDR3 nucleotides are TGTGCCAGCTCCTCCACGGGGCCCCAGCATTTT.

This clone was observed at least ten times. The rearrangement links TRBV2 to TRBJ2-7, with 8 bases fitting TRBD1. Trimming took 7 bases from V and 0 from J; bases not matched to a gene: 8. Germline V gene data show CDR1 as SNHLY and CDR2 as FYNNEI. The CDR3 is 15 amino acids. The CDR3 spells CASTLQGVHSYEQYF. In nucleotides, the CDR3 is TGTGCCAGCACCCTACAGGGGGTCCACTCCTACGAGCAGTACTTC.

The chain is built from TRBV14 and TRBJ2-1; D is possibly TRBD1 (6 bases). The CDR3 length is 15 residues. The V gene lost 3 bases and the J gene lost 4 bases, with 13 bases spanning the gap. The germline V gene has CDR1 SGHDN and CDR2 FVKESK. In nucleotides, the CDR3 is TGTGCCAGCAGCCATGAGGGGGTGGGATACAATGAGCAGTTCTTC. As protein: CASSHEGVGYNEQFF.

CDR3 bases: TGTGCCAGCAGTTTACAGGTGAGGGGAGCTTTCTTT. Encoded protein: CASSLQVRGAFF. The chain has TRBV28 and TRBJ1-1; D possibly corresponds to TRBD1 (5 bases). The V gene lost 2 bases and the J gene lost 10 bases, with 11 bases spanning the gap. From germline, CDR1 is MDHEN and CDR2 SYDVKM. The CDR3 sequence is 12 residues long.

Ten or more counts support this clone. The chain carries TRBV9 and TRBJ1-4; D unclear. CDR3 length equals 18 residues. Trimming removed 0 bases from V and 0 bases from J, with 15 bases in between. Looked up from germline, CDR1 is SGDLS and CDR2 is YYNGEE. CDR3 in amino acids: CASSVVRATNATNEKLFF. For the CDR3, the DNA is TGTGCCAGCAGCGTAGTAAGGGCCACCAATGCAACTAATGAAAAACTGTTTTTT.

J is TRBJ1-6 and V is TRBV7-9; 9 bases map to TRBD1. V gave up 6 bases and J gave up 6 bases; unmatched junction bases: 9. Per the germline V gene, CDR1 is SEHNR and CDR2 is FQNEAQ (reference sequence). This CDR3 is built from 16 residues. CDR3 bases: TGTGCCAGCAGTCACGAACGGACAGGGGTTAATTCACCCCTCCACTTT. Its translation: CASSHERTGVNSPLHF.

The sample holds a few counts of this clone. The chain links TRBV16 to TRBJ1-1; D is undetermined. CDR3 length: 14 amino acids. Germline V lookup: CDR1 KGHSY, CDR2 FQNENV. Trimming took off 1 base at V and 1 base at J, with 7 bases between the two ends. The CDR3, as DNA: TGTGCCAGCAGCCAATGGGCCAGGAACACTGAAGCTTTCTTT. This translates into CASSQWARNTEAFF.

Worth noting for this clone: The same CDR3 also results from other DNA sequences found in this sample. The V call is TRBV28, the J call TRBJ1-4; the D is unclear. The V end lost 3 bases, the J end lost 7 bases, and 3 bases lay between the germline ends. The CDR3 contains 11 residues. Germline-derived CDR1 and CDR2 are MDHEN and SYDVKM. CDR3 sequence (DNA): TGTGCCAGCAGTTTTCGTGAAAAACTGTTTTTT. Translation gives CASSFREKLFF.

The rearrangement uses TRBV19 and TRBJ2-1; 10 bases align to TRBD2. Looked up from germline, CDR1 is LNHDA and CDR2 is SQIVND (reference sequence). This CDR3 is 16 amino acids long. Germline trimming cut 5 bases from V and 7 bases from J; bases unmatched to any gene: 11. In DNA, the CDR3 is TGTGCCAGTAGTCCCCGGGGGAGCGGGAGGGGGAATGAGCAGTTCTTC. Translation gives CASSPRGSGRGNEQFF.

This clone was seen a single time. This chain links TRBV28 with TRBJ2-7; perhaps TRBD1 as D (6 bases). Germline lookup yields CDR1 MDHEN and CDR2 SYDVKM. V was pared by 7 bases and J by 2 bases, with 12 bases between. There are 13 residues in the CDR3. DNA for the CDR3: TGTGCCAGCAACCCGACAGGCCCCTACGAGCAGTACTTC. Residues: CASNPTGPYEQYF.

Only a few counts were recorded for this clone. The chain joins TRBV12-1 to TRBJ2-1; the D call of TRBD1 is as the table states it, not checked on the DNA. TRBV12-1 is a pseudogene locus. This CDR3 is built from 15 residues. This CDR3 is CASSPDRGPHNEQFF. In DNA, the CDR3 is TGTGCCAGCAGCCCCGACAGGGGTCCCCACAATGAGCAGTTCTTC.

This chain links TRBV27 with TRBJ2-2, with 7 bases fitting TRBD2. J lost 5 bases, V lost 6 bases, and 9 bases had no gene match. The CDR3 totals 15 residues. Germline CDR1 is MNHEY and CDR2 is SMNVEV (reference sequence). CDR3 amino acids: CASRVDVGGTGELFF. CDR3 coding DNA: TGTGCCAGCAGAGTCGATGTCGGGGGGACCGGGGAGCTGTTTTTT.

This clone was seen just once. V and J are TRBV28 and TRBJ2-3, with TRBD2 identical over 9 bases. The length of the CDR3 is 15 residues. With V trimmed by 2 bases and J by 2 bases, 2 bases remained unmatched. Germline CDR1 reads MDHEN; CDR2 reads SYDVKM. CDR3 sequence: CASSLAGGFTDTQYF. Written as DNA, the CDR3 is TGTGCCAGCAGTTTAGCGGGAGGGTTCACAGATACGCAGTATTTT. Full variable domain (rest looked up from reference TRBV28 and TRBJ2-3): DVKVTQSSRYLVKRTGEKVFLECVQDMDHENMFWYRQDPGLGLRLIYFSYDVKMKEKGDIPEGYSVSREKKERFSLILESASTNQTSMYLCASSLAGGFTDTQYFGPGTRLTVL.

Only a few counts were recorded for this clone. The sample holds other DNA sequences that translate to the same CDR3. The V gene is TRBV20-1, the J gene TRBJ1-1, with D possibly matching TRBD1 (5 bases). Germline V gives CDR1 DFQATT, CDR2 SNEGSKA (reference sequence). Trimming shortened V by 6 bases and J by 1 base, and 6 bases separated the two germline ends. This CDR3 region has 11 residues. CDR3 DNA: TGCAGTGCAAGGGGGAACACTGAAGCTTTCTTT. Encoded protein: CSARGNTEAFF.

As to this clone: A far larger clone is only one base removed, so a read error is likely. The V and J genes are TRBV5-1 and TRBJ2-7, with D perhaps matching TRBD1 (6 bases). The CDR3 loop spans 13 amino acids. CDR1 and CDR2 from the germline V gene are SGHRS and YFSETQ. The CDR3 DNA reads TGCGCCAGCAGCTCGGACAGTCACTACGAGCGGTACTTC. Its protein is CASSSDSHYERYF. The full variable domain, in which reference TRBV5-1 and TRBJ2-7 provide the parts outside the CDR3, is KAGVTQTPRYLIKTRGQQVTLSCSPISGHRSVSWYQQTPGQGLQFLFEYFSETQRNKGNFPGRFSGRQFSNSRSEMNVSTLELGDSALYLCASSSDSHYERYFGPGTRLTVT.

DNA for the CDR3: TGTGCCAGCAGCGTCTGGGGGACTAGCGGGATGGGTGAGCAGTTCTTC. Encoded protein: CASSVWGTSGMGEQFF. The genes are TRBV9 and TRBJ2-1, with 13 bases lining up with TRBD2. The junction had 8 bases not matched to a gene; V was cut back by 2 bases and J by 9 bases. CDR1 is SGDLS, CDR2 YYNGEE, per germline. CDR3 length equals 16 residues.

For this clone: With a much larger clone just one base away, this may be a read error. The chain combines TRBV2 with TRBJ1-4; TRBD1 matches 8 bases. Germline assignment: CDR1 SNHLY and CDR2 FYNNEI. The CDR3 extends over 14 amino acids. The ends lost 3 bases at V and 6 bases at J; junction bases unmatched: 3. The CDR3 loop is CASSDRGHDEKLFF. The CDR3, as DNA: TGTGCCAGCAGTGACAGGGGGCATGATGAAAAACTGTTTTTT. The variable domain in full, completed from reference TRBV2 and TRBJ1-4, reads EPEVTQTPSHQVTQMGQEVILRCVPISNHLYFYWYRQILGQKVEFLVSFYNNEISEKSEIFDDQFSVERPDGSNFTLKIRSTKLEDSAMYFCASSDRGHDEKLFFGSGTQLSVL.

The V and J genes are TRBV7-6 and TRBJ2-7, with TRBD1 matching 10 bases. Germline V lookup: CDR1 SGHVS, CDR2 FNYEAQ. This CDR3 contains 17 residues. The trim removed 1 base at V and 3 bases at J, leaving 9 bases unmatched. CDR3 sequence (DNA): TGTGCCAGCAGCTTAGAAGATATGGGACAGGGGAACTACGAGCAGTACTTC. Protein sequence: CASSLEDMGQGNYEQYF.

The genes are TRBV10-1 and TRBJ2-1; 9 bases map to TRBD1. Trimming cost V 8 bases and J 2 bases; bases outside gene matches: 13. CDR1 and CDR2 (germline): WNHNN, SYGVQD (reference sequence). The CDR3 is 17 residues long. The CDR3 sequence is CASYRGPIPSTYNEQFF. Written as DNA, the CDR3 is TGCGCCAGCTACAGGGGGCCGATCCCAAGCACCTACAATGAGCAGTTCTTC.

The J gene is TRBJ2-3, the V gene TRBV4-2; 11 bases match TRBD2. V trimming: 6 bases; J trimming: 5 bases; junction bases outside the gene matches: 13. The germline V gene encodes CDR1 LGHNA and CDR2 YNFKEQ. This CDR3 spans 17 amino acids. This chain's CDR3 is CASSTVLAGVVRDTQYF. The CDR3 DNA sequence: TGTGCCAGCAGTACCGTACTAGCGGGAGTGGTTCGAGATACGCAGTATTTT.

The chain recombines TRBV21-1 with TRBJ1-5; TRBD1, the table's D call, was not compared with the DNA. TRBV21-1 is annotated as a pseudogene. The length of the CDR3 is 16 residues. The CDR3 sequence is CASSKVGQGEDQPQHF. The CDR3 nucleotides are TGTGCCAGCAGCAAAGTAGGACAGGGGGAGGATCAGCCCCAGCATTTT.

The rearrangement uses TRBV7-3 and TRBJ2-6; TRBD1 is a possible D gene (5 bases). The germline gives CDR1 SGHTA, CDR2 FQGTGA. Between the trimmed V and J ends, which lost 3 bases and 0 bases, there was a span of 12 bases. The CDR3 runs to 17 residues. CDR3 bases: TGTGCCAGCAGCTTCAGGGTCGGCAACTCTGGGGCCAACGTCCTGACTTTC. Its protein is CASSFRVGNSGANVLTF.